Sequencing of this T cell receptor (beta chain) was carried out in a study of vaccination and CD4 T cells after COVID-19. Whole-study context: Everyone enrolled got two doses of BNT162b2 or mRNA-1273 vaccine.

Study findings and constraints: A nonsignificant rise from approximately 21 to 38 was seen in the median number of SARS-CoV-2-reactive clonotypes.

This clonotype was counted a few times. Its target is not known. Indicated treatment: roughly nine-day PBMC culture with coronavirus spike peptide pools or control peptides (ViraFEST assay). With the Oncomine TCR Beta short-read assay, DNA from cultured CD4+ T cells was sequenced. Genomic DNA was drawn out of CD4+ T cells grown in culture. Via MiXCR, TCRdb re-called the PCR reads, giving one row per CDR3 protein. The sample records roughly 10,000 distinct CDR3 sequences, about 50% being singletons. CDR1 is MNHEY and CDR2 is SVGEGT in the germline V gene. This CDR3 has 18 amino acids. V dropped 2 bases and J dropped 3 bases, with 20 bases sitting between them.

The genes are TRBV6-2 or TRBV6-3 and TRBJ1-5; possibly TRBD1 for D (5 bases). Sequencing was carried out using CD4+ T cells from blood, cultured in vitro. This TCR was sampled from a human donor who had recovered from COVID-19. CDR3 loop: CASSYKPPGAVHNQPQHF. The CDR3 bases are TGTGCCAGCAGTTACAAGCCACCTGGGGCAGTTCACAATCAGCCCCAGCATTTT.